The rows below give T cell receptor beta chains drawn from one sample of a study of blood T cell repertoires in COVID-19. The method was immunoSEQ multiplex PCR; TCRdb's version includes in-frame clones alone and lacks a portion of them. The repertoire has 150,000 or so clones, over 70% of them found once; the top ten carry around 5.3%. Source material: PBMCs or T cells enriched from blood (not recorded which). The source is a woman in her forties with acute COVID-19. Each CDR3 is given with its conserved first and last residue. D genes are given only for firm matches. Size is stated for part of the rows, as once, few or many counts, or as a class when the clone is expanded.

V	D	length	J	size	CDR3
TRBV7-9	TRBD1	15	TRBJ1-4	.	CASRRQGSGTEKLFF
TRBV29-1	TRBD2	16	TRBJ2-1	.	CSVEAGREGSYNEQFF
TRBV11-2	.	17	TRBJ1-2	.	CASSPTTGRAGYYGYTF
TRBV5-1	TRBD2	15	TRBJ2-5	.	CASSFLAGSPETQYF
TRBV5-1	.	12	TRBJ1-2	.	CASSLGEGGYTF
TRBV2	.	14	TRBJ2-7	.	CASSEQRYSYEQYF
TRBV19	.	15	TRBJ1-2	.	CASSPQGGAYYGYTF
TRBV25-1	TRBD1	15	TRBJ1-2	.	CASSESGQGYYGYTF
TRBV7-9	.	14	TRBJ1-2	.	CASSTGTSNYGYTF
TRBV13	TRBD1	15	TRBJ1-6	.	CASRDGQGARSPLHF
TRBV2	TRBD1	16	TRBJ1-1	few	CASSEALGTGQVEAFF
TRBV19	TRBD1	16	TRBJ1-3	many	CASSFQGQISGNTIYF
TRBV14	.	16	TRBJ2-1	once	CASSQLLSSSYNEQFF
TRBV7-9	TRBD1	16	TRBJ2-3	.	CASSPGSTGGTDTQYF
TRBV3-1/TRBV3-2	TRBD2	15	TRBJ2-3	.	CASSNGRAGPDTQYF
TRBV7-9	.	15	TRBJ2-3	many	CASSLGGPGADTQYF
TRBV18	.	16	TRBJ1-1	.	CASSPPSRGFNTEAFF
TRBV5-4	TRBD1	15	TRBJ1-1	.	CASSLTTGVNTEAFF
TRBV19	.	17	TRBJ1-5	.	CASSLRLGQLLNQPQHF
TRBV27	.	15	TRBJ1-1	.	CASSFDTTLNTEAFF
TRBV6-5	TRBD1	15	TRBJ1-2	.	CASRTLGQGEAGYTF
TRBV5-4	TRBD2	16	TRBJ2-1	.	CASSQGGLAGDNEQFF
TRBV20-1	.	11	TRBJ2-1	.	CSARNQGEQFF
TRBV7-9	TRBD2	15	TRBJ2-2	.	CASSRTGLAAGELFF
TRBV10-3	TRBD1	18	TRBJ2-5	.	CAISESTGDRGLQETQYF
TRBV2	.	16	TRBJ1-1	.	CASRAPPRIGATEAFF
TRBV10-3	TRBD2	16	TRBJ2-1	.	CAISEFLAGGMNEQFF
TRBV2	.	15	TRBJ2-2	once	CASSGEGANTGELFF
TRBV19	.	14	TRBJ2-7	once	CASSSRRNSYEQYF
TRBV7-2	.	14	TRBJ1-2	.	CASSLDAQGSGYTF
TRBV6-5	.	16	TRBJ2-1	few	CASSYSEYFDYNEQFF
TRBV19	.	14	TRBJ2-3	.	CASSIQRGTDTQYF
TRBV6-5	TRBD2	15	TRBJ2-1	.	CASRTLAGELHEQFF
TRBV5-1	.	18	TRBJ1-1	once	CASSFRPSATGLGGGAFF
TRBV5-6	.	14	TRBJ2-2	.	CASSLVGAPGELFF
TRBV9	.	14	TRBJ1-1	.	CASSPQLQVPEAFF
TRBV30	.	13	TRBJ2-3	.	CAWSRVRGDTQYF
TRBV2	TRBD1	13	TRBJ1-2	.	CASSRQGDYGYTF
TRBV4-1	.	15	TRBJ1-2	.	CASSQAVTGAYGYTF
TRBV27	.	13	TRBJ2-1	.	CASSPRGNNEQFF
TRBV20-1	.	11	TRBJ2-7	few	CSGQGGSEQYF
TRBV18	.	13	TRBJ1-2	few	CASSPGKNYGYTF
TRBV6-6	TRBD2	17	TRBJ2-3	.	CASRRLAAPYSTDTQYF
TRBV7-6	TRBD2	15	TRBJ2-2	.	CASSLRLAGTGELFF
TRBV18	.	16	TRBJ2-1	.	CASSPQSGALNNEQFF
TRBV5-1	.	15	TRBJ2-3	.	CASSLGAAGTDTQYF
TRBV5-6	.	14	TRBJ1-2	.	CASSLGRVLYGYTF